The clone carrying this T cell receptor beta chain was picked up a small number of times. The source of the sample is a study of blood T cell repertoires in COVID-19. As for the study in general: There were acute and convalescent COVID-19 samples, and they came from the United States, Italy and Spain. Sources were T cells, B-cell-depleted T cells, or PBMCs; the material itself was cDNA or gDNA.

Cohort placement rested on clinical history that participants reported themselves. Some clones are missing from TCRdb's copy, which holds only in-frame ones; the method was immunoSEQ multiplex PCR. The sample lists hundreds of thousands of clones, approximately 82% occurring once. The sequenced material came from PBMCs or T cells enriched from blood (not recorded which). This clonotype originated in a man between 40 and 49 years old who had been exposed to COVID-19.

CDR3 sequence (DNA): TGCGCCAGCAGTGGGACTTATAATTCACCCCTCCACTTT. Protein sequence: CASSGTYNSPLHF. The chain combines TRBV10-2 with TRBJ1-6; D gene ambiguous. Trimming removed 4 bases at V and 4 bases at J, with 5 bases between. The CDR3 has 13 amino acids. The germline CDR1 and CDR2 sequences are WSHSY and SAAADI.